This T cell receptor (beta chain) was identified during a study of blood T cell repertoires in COVID-19. The CDR3 contains 14 residues. The V gene end was trimmed by 8 bases and the J gene end by 9 bases; junction bases not matched to a gene: 7. The germline V gene has CDR1 MNHEY and CDR2 SMNVEV (reference sequence). Assay: immunoSEQ multiplex PCR; the TCRdb copy retains only in-frame clones and omits some. The repertoire holds 150,000 to 250,000 clones, with roughly four fifths as singletons. The chain links TRBV27 to TRBJ2-1; 13 nucleotides line up with TRBD2. The sequence was obtained from a human donor with acute or convalescent COVID-19. The donor label of this sample is uncertain. Material for sequencing was peripheral blood. As DNA, the CDR3 is TGTGCCAGCGCCGGACTAGCGGGAGTGGGTGAGCAGTTCTTC. This codes for CASAGLAGVGEQFF.